This T cell receptor beta chain was found in a study of cytomegalovirus exposure and HLA in healthy donors. Study-wide findings and caveats: Among TCR sequences, most were rare, though some public TCRs appeared in many donors. Cytomegalovirus-associated TCR beta chains were listed, numbering approximately 150.

Trimming at V came to 5 bases and at J to 0 bases, leaving 4 bases not matched to a gene. Germline-derived CDR1 and CDR2 are LNHDA and SQIVND (reference sequence). The CDR3 runs to 16 residues. TCRdb keeps only in-frame clones here, not all; method: immunoSEQ multiplex PCR. Among around 400,000 clones listed, about nine tenths were seen once. On this clone: Its cognate antigen is unknown.

The sequence was obtained from a woman between 18 and 29 years old in good health and CMV-seronegative. Material for sequencing was PBMCs. V and J are TRBV19 and TRBJ1-6; TRBD1 aligns across 7 bases. This CDR3 reads CASSWGQSSYNSPLHF. CDR3 sequence (DNA): TGTGCCAGTAGTTGGGGACAGAGCTCCTATAATTCACCCCTCCACTTT.